This entry lists 8 T cell receptor beta chains sequenced from one sample in a study of preoperative IRX-2 immunotherapy in early breast cancer. Sequencing used immunoSEQ multiplex PCR; TCRdb keeps in-frame clones, though not all of them. The table has a few thousand clones, around 80% seen once. Sample treatment: preoperative locoregional IRX-2 cytokine immunotherapy. The sample consisted of tumor tissue, taken before IRX-2 immunotherapy. All receptors come from a human donor with breast cancer.

V usage is TRBV11-3 and J usage is TRBJ2-5; D gene ambiguous. Germline V CDR1 and CDR2: SGHNT, YENEEA. The CDR3 totals 15 residues. V lost 4 bases to trimming and J lost 0 bases, with 12 bases between them. CDR3: CASSSKPSYQETQYF. The DNA for the CDR3 is TGTGCCAGCAGCTCGAAGCCCTCATACCAAGAGACCCAGTACTTC.

This chain links TRBV7-1 with TRBJ2-2; D is possibly TRBD2 (6 bases). TRBV7-1 is an ORF, and what it does is uncertain. This CDR3 comprises 16 residues. V was shortened by 4 bases and J by 0 bases, with 12 bases between the two germline ends. CDR3 nucleotide sequence: TGTGCCAGCAGCTTGGGTGTAGCGGCGAACACCGGGGAGCTGTTTTTT. Translating it yields CASSLGVAANTGELFF.

The rearrangement uses TRBV19 and TRBJ2-1, with TRBD2 matching over 8 bases. CDR3 length equals 17 residues. With 3 bases clipped from V and 5 bases from J, the junction kept 12 bases outside the gene matches. Per the germline V gene, CDR1 is LNHDA and CDR2 is SQIVND (reference sequence). This chain's CDR3 is CASSIRTSPTSNNEQFF. The CDR3 bases are TGTGCCAGTAGTATTCGGACTAGCCCAACTTCAAACAATGAGCAGTTCTTC.

This chain uses TRBV7-6 with TRBJ1-4, with D tentatively TRBD1 (5 bases). CDR3 length equals 14 residues. Germline lookup yields CDR1 SGHVS and CDR2 FNYEAQ. The V and J ends lost 5 bases and 5 bases respectively, with 12 bases between them. The CDR3 here is CASSPDIENEKLFF. DNA of the CDR3: TGTGCCAGCAGCCCGGACATCGAGAATGAAAAACTGTTTTTT.

The chain combines TRBV11-3 with TRBJ2-5, with 13 bases identical to TRBD2. Looked up from germline, CDR1 is SGHNT and CDR2 is YENEEA. The CDR3 runs to 16 residues. V was pared by 3 bases and J by 5 bases, with 6 bases of the junction left unmatched. CDR3 loop: CASSLELAGGRETQYF. CDR3 DNA: TGTGCCAGCAGCTTGGAACTAGCGGGAGGGCGGGAGACCCAGTACTTC.

The gene calls are TRBV19 and TRBJ2-7; D uncertain. The CDR3 is made up of 14 amino acids. The germline CDR1 and CDR2 sequences are LNHDA and SQIVND (reference sequence). Trimming removed 5 bases at V and 1 base at J, with 12 bases between. The DNA for the CDR3 is TGTGCCAGTAGTTTGCGGCCCGCATCCTACGAGCAGTACTTC. Translated, it gives CASSLRPASYEQYF. The full variable domain, its missing parts supplied by reference TRBV19 and TRBJ2-7, is DGGITQSPKYLFRKEGQNVTLSCEQNLNHDAMYWYRQDPGQGLRLIYYSQIVNDFQKGDIAEGYSVSREKKESFPLTVTSAQKNPTAFYLCASSLRPASYEQYFGPGTRLTVT.

In DNA, the CDR3 is TGTGCCAGCAGTTCCGGGACAGAAGGCTACACCTTC. It yields the protein CASSSGTEGYTF. This chain links TRBV28 with TRBJ1-2; 7 bases are a match to TRBD1. The CDR3 is 12 residues long. The junction had 4 bases not matched to a gene; V was cut back by 4 bases and J by 8 bases. The germline V gene has CDR1 MDHEN and CDR2 SYDVKM.

This clone appeared once. The chain's CDR3 is CASSLLQGYTEAFF. The CDR3 nucleotides are TGTGCCAGCAGCTTACTTCAGGGGTACACTGAAGCTTTCTTT. V and J are TRBV11-3 and TRBJ1-1, with D possibly matching TRBD1 (6 bases). The CDR3 contains 14 residues. Germline assignment: CDR1 SGHNT and CDR2 YENEEA. V lost 2 bases, J lost 3 bases, and 10 bases lay in between.